The 32 T cell receptor beta chains in this list originate from one sample, sequenced in a study of identical twins. TCRdb re-called the 5' RACE reads with MiXCR, one entry per CDR3 protein. The table lists approximately 230,000 distinct CDR3 sequences, 6% to 7% of them singletons. The same sample was also used in a study of T cells expressing NK-cell markers.

Source material: CD8+ T cells sorted from blood. The receptors here all came from a young woman in good health.

J is TRBJ1-4 and V is TRBV7-9, with 10 bases that match TRBD1. The germline CDR1 and CDR2 sequences are SEHNR and FQNEAQ (reference sequence). This CDR3 comprises 14 residues. The ends lost 3 bases at V and 8 bases at J; junction bases unmatched: 3. The CDR3 DNA reads as TGTGCCAGCAGCTTGGACAGGGGGTACGAAAAACTGTTTTTT. It translates to CASSLDRGYEKLFF. The complete variable domain, with remaining parts taken from reference TRBV7-9 and TRBJ1-4, reads DTGVSQNPRHKITKRGQNVTFRCDPISEHNRLYWYRQTLGQGPEFLTYFQNEAQLEKSRLLSDRFSAERPKGSFSTLEIQRTEQGDSAMYLCASSLDRGYEKLFFGSGTQLSVL.

The chain recombines TRBV7-9 with TRBJ2-2, with D perhaps matching TRBD2 (6 bases). V shed 7 bases and J shed 1 base, with 10 bases lying between them. In germline, CDR1 is SEHNR, CDR2 FQNEAQ (reference sequence). The CDR3 totals 14 residues. CDR3 sequence (DNA): TGTGCCAGCACCGTGGGGGGGAACACCGGGGAGCTGTTTTTT. This codes for CASTVGGNTGELFF. The entire variable domain, with the rest obtained from reference TRBV7-9 and TRBJ2-2, is as follows: DTGVSQNPRHKITKRGQNVTFRCDPISEHNRLYWYRQTLGQGPEFLTYFQNEAQLEKSRLLSDRFSAERPKGSFSTLEIQRTEQGDSAMYLCASTVGGNTGELFFGEGSRLTVL.

Concerning this clonotype: This could be a read error, since a much larger clone is one nucleotide away. The chain employs TRBV27 and TRBJ2-1; D is undetermined. Germline CDR1 and CDR2: MNHEY and SMNVEV (reference sequence). V was shortened by 5 bases and J by 1 base, with 12 bases between the two germline ends. The CDR3 spans 15 residues. This chain's CDR3 is CASSRAVGSYNEQFF. CDR3 coding DNA: TGTGCCAGCAGTAGGGCAGTGGGGTCCTACAATGAGCAGTTCTTC.

In its sample, this clonotype was seen a few times. The chain uses TRBV7-8 and TRBJ2-5; D is unresolved. Germline V gene data show CDR1 as SGHVS and CDR2 as FQNEAQ. Trimming removed 0 bases at V and 1 base at J, with 9 bases between. The CDR3 is 15 residues long. CDR3 in DNA: TGTGCCAGCAGCTTAGCGGTGAGGTTCCAAGAGACCCAGTACTTC. Its protein product is CASSLAVRFQETQYF.

This clonotype was found a few times. V gene TRBV7-6 combines with J gene TRBJ2-5, with D perhaps being TRBD1 or TRBD2 (5 bases each). Deletions cut 5 bases from V and 1 base from J, with 14 bases between. There are 15 residues in the CDR3. Germline CDR1 and CDR2: SGHVS and FNYEAQ. CDR3 region: CASSEGPRAQETQYF. CDR3 nucleotides: TGTGCCAGCAGCGAGGGGCCCCGGGCCCAAGAGACCCAGTACTTC.

This clonotype appeared a few times. This chain joins TRBV9 and TRBJ2-3, with 7 bases matching TRBD2. After removal of 2 bases from V and 2 bases from J, the junction contained 8 bases not matched to a gene. This CDR3 has 16 residues. The germline CDR1 and CDR2 sequences are SGDLS and YYNGEE. Here the CDR3 DNA reads TGTGCCAGCAGCGTTGGAGCGGGATCGGCCACAGATACGCAGTATTTT. As protein: CASSVGAGSATDTQYF.

This clonotype was counted between two and nine times. The chain couples TRBV5-6 to TRBJ1-2; tentative D call: TRBD1 (6 bases). Between the trimmed V and J ends, which lost 4 bases and 6 bases, there was a span of 16 bases. This CDR3 is 14 amino acids long. Germline V gene data show CDR1 as SGHDT and CDR2 as YYEEEE. The CDR3 DNA reads as TGTGCCAGCAGCCTACAAACCGACAGGCATGGCTACACCTTC. Its translation is CASSLQTDRHGYTF.

The gene calls are TRBV5-5 and TRBJ2-3; D ambiguous. The germline V and J ends were trimmed by 0 bases and 0 bases, with 8 bases remaining between them. The CDR3 runs 15 residues. Germline CDR1 reads SGHKS; CDR2 reads YYEKEE (reference sequence). The CDR3 DNA follows: TGTGCCAGCAGCTTGGGGGAAGTTAGCACAGATACGCAGTATTTT. This codes for CASSLGEVSTDTQYF.

This rearrangement joins TRBV5-6 to TRBJ2-3; D gene ambiguous. Trimming pared 4 bases from V and 2 bases from J, leaving 8 bases between. Per germline, CDR1 SGHDT and CDR2 YYEEEE. This CDR3 is built from 13 residues. CDR3 protein: CASSMESTDTQYF. CDR3 sequence (DNA): TGTGCCAGCAGCATGGAGTCCACAGATACGCAGTATTTT.

This clonotype was seen a few times. The genes are TRBV6-2 or TRBV6-3 and TRBJ2-2; D gene uncertain. CDR3 length: 17 amino acids. The V end was cut by 2 bases, the J end by 6 bases, with 19 bases between. Germline CDR1 MNHEY, CDR2 SVGEGT. The CDR3 loop is CASSYRVEAVKAGELFF. The CDR3 DNA is TGTGCCAGCAGTTACAGGGTCGAGGCAGTAAAAGCCGGGGAGCTGTTTTTT.

The V and J genes are TRBV7-9 and TRBJ1-2, with D perhaps TRBD1 (6 bases). The CDR3 is made up of 16 amino acids. Deletions cut 5 bases from V and 5 bases from J, with 21 bases between. CDR1 is SEHNR and CDR2 is FQNEAQ in the germline V gene (reference sequence). The CDR3 DNA follows: TGTGCCAGCAGCGGTACGGCAGGGGCGAGCGTTTATGGCTACACCTTC. Protein product: CASSGTAGASVYGYTF.

The V and J genes are TRBV2 and TRBJ2-7, with D possibly matching TRBD2 (5 bases). Trimming pared 7 bases from V and 6 bases from J, leaving 16 bases between. The CDR3 sequence is 13 residues long. Germline lookup yields CDR1 SNHLY and CDR2 FYNNEI. CDR3 protein: CASTNEGPREQYF. CDR3 coding DNA: TGTGCCAGCACTAACGAGGGTCCACGCGAGCAGTACTTC.

In its sample, this clonotype was seen many times. V is TRBV4-2 and J is TRBJ2-1; D uncertain. Germline CDR1 LGHNA, CDR2 YNFKEQ. Trimming removed 1 base from V and 5 bases from J, with 3 bases in between. The CDR3 is 12 amino acids. The CDR3 reads CASSQGHNEQFF. CDR3 in DNA: TGTGCCAGCAGCCAAGGGCACAATGAGCAGTTCTTC.

This clonotype was seen a few times. The V and J genes are TRBV4-1 and TRBJ1-5; tentatively, D is TRBD1 (5 bases). This CDR3 spans 15 amino acids. Trimming left V 4 bases short and J 7 bases short, with 17 bases between. Germline CDR1 reads MGHRA; CDR2 reads YSYEKL. The DNA of the CDR3 is TGCGCCAGCAGCCCCCAGGGAGGAGGTTACCAGCCCCAGCATTTT. This sequence encodes CASSPQGGGYQPQHF.

The CDR3 loop reads CATRRGGAEQFF. CDR3 coding DNA: TGTGCCACCAGAAGGGGAGGAGCTGAGCAGTTCTTC. The chain carries TRBV15 and TRBJ2-1, with TRBD2 as a possible D gene (6 bases). CDR3 length equals 12 residues. The V and J ends lost 6 bases and 9 bases respectively, with 12 bases between them. CDR1 is LNHNV and CDR2 is YYDKDF in the germline V gene (reference sequence).

This clonotype was seen a few times. J is TRBJ2-5 and V is TRBV4-3; D is undetermined. Between the trimmed V and J ends, which lost 1 base and 4 bases, there was a span of 7 bases. CDR3 length: 13 residues. The germline V gene has CDR1 LGHNA and CDR2 YSLEER. CDR3 nucleotide sequence: TGCGCCAGCAGCCAAGGGGTTAGAGAGACCCAGTACTTC. The encoded protein is CASSQGVRETQYF.

This clonotype came up many times. The chain uses TRBV9 and TRBJ1-1; D may be TRBD1 (6 bases). Per germline, CDR1 SGDLS and CDR2 YYNGEE. The CDR3 runs to 15 residues. V was cut by 4 bases and J by 3 bases, with 16 bases left in between. The CDR3 DNA is TGTGCCAGCAGCCCGTGGGGGGGCGCGGACACTGAAGCTTTCTTT. It translates to CASSPWGGADTEAFF.

This clonotype was counted a few times. The chain carries TRBV6-1 and TRBJ1-1, with 7 bases identical to TRBD1. The ends lost 5 bases at V and 0 bases at J; junction bases unmatched: 6. The CDR3 loop spans 15 amino acids. Germline V lookup: CDR1 MNHNS, CDR2 SASEGT. The CDR3 sequence is CASSTQGQLNTEAFF. The CDR3 DNA sequence: TGTGCCAGCAGTACACAGGGACAGTTGAACACTGAAGCTTTCTTT.

At least ten counts were recorded for this clonotype. V usage is TRBV5-5 and J usage is TRBJ2-7; D ambiguous. V lost 2 bases to trimming and J lost 3 bases, with 12 bases between them. This CDR3 contains 14 residues. CDR1 and CDR2 from the germline V gene are SGHKS and YYEKEE (reference sequence). The CDR3 nucleotides read TGTGCCAGCAGCTTCCTCCCGGGCCACTACGAGCAGTACTTC. It codes for CASSFLPGHYEQYF. The full variable domain, completed using reference TRBV5-5 and TRBJ2-7, is DAGVTQSPTHLIKTRGQQVTLRCSPISGHKSVSWYQQVLGQGPQFIFQYYEKEERGRGNFPDRFSARQFPNYSSELNVNALLLGDSALYLCASSFLPGHYEQYFGPGTRLTVT.

This clonotype was detected ten times or more. This chain uses TRBV10-3 with TRBJ1-5, with D possibly being TRBD1 (5 bases). V lost 5 bases and J lost 3, with 8 bases in between. The CDR3 extends over 13 amino acids. The germline CDR1 and CDR2 sequences are ENHRY and SYGVKD. The CDR3 bases are TGTGCCATCAGTCCGGGACCCAATCAGCCCCAGCATTTT. Translating it yields CAISPGPNQPQHF.

The sample holds many counts of this clonotype. The rearrangement joins TRBV29-1 to TRBJ2-2, with TRBD2 matching 7 bases. The CDR3 covers 15 residues. The V gene's germline CDR1 is SQVTM and CDR2 ANQGSEA. J lost 1 base, V lost 3 bases, and 5 bases had no gene match. This CDR3 reads CSVEARGRNTGELFF. The CDR3, as DNA: TGCAGCGTTGAGGCCCGCGGGAGGAACACCGGGGAGCTGTTTTTT.

Only a few counts were recorded for this clonotype. V and J are TRBV7-9 and TRBJ2-1; D may be TRBD2 (6 bases). Between the trimmed V and J ends, which lost 5 bases and 6 bases, there was a span of 17 bases. This CDR3 region has 15 residues. Germline CDR1 SEHNR, CDR2 FQNEAQ (reference sequence). CDR3 sequence: CASSPRDPEANEQFF. The CDR3 DNA reads TGTGCCAGCAGCCCGCGGGACCCCGAGGCCAATGAGCAGTTCTTC.

Only a few counts were recorded for this clonotype. The genes are TRBV12-3 or TRBV12-4 and TRBJ2-5, with 15 nucleotides matching TRBD2. This CDR3 has 14 residues. J lost 9 bases, V lost 7 bases, and 6 bases had no gene match. CDR3 sequence: CASTIGTSGGSQYF. The CDR3 coding sequence is TGTGCCAGCACCATCGGGACTAGCGGGGGGTCCCAGTACTTC.

This clonotype was picked up many times. The V call is TRBV6-2 or TRBV6-3, the J call TRBJ2-1; 9 nucleotides align to TRBD1. Unmatched junction bases numbered 5, after V lost 5 bases and J lost 6 bases. The CDR3 totals 14 residues. The germline V gene has CDR1 MNHEY and CDR2 SVGEGT. In DNA form, the CDR3 reads TGTGCCAGCAGTATCGGGACAGGGTCCAATGAGCAGTTCTTC. This codes for CASSIGTGSNEQFF.

CDR3: CSVSDRATFSGANVLTF. In DNA form, the CDR3 reads TGCAGCGTAAGTGACAGGGCAACCTTCTCTGGGGCCAACGTCCTGACTTTC. J is TRBJ2-6 and V is TRBV29-1; 7 bases are a match to TRBD1. CDR1 is SQVTM, CDR2 ANQGSEA, per germline. This CDR3 spans 17 amino acids. Unmatched junction bases numbered 11, after V lost 6 bases and J lost 0 bases.

This clonotype came up many times. The chain has TRBV12-3 or TRBV12-4 and TRBJ2-1; unclear D gene. The CDR3 is 12 residues long. The V end lost 7 bases, the J end lost 9 bases, and 13 bases lay between the germline ends. The CDR3 bases are TGTGCCAGCACCCATCTCCAAAGTGAGCAGTTCTTC. Encoded protein: CASTHLQSEQFF.

The V gene is TRBV11-3, the J gene TRBJ2-2, with 11 bases identical to TRBD2. The V gene end was trimmed by 5 bases and the J gene end by 3 bases; junction bases not matched to a gene: 8. Germline CDR1 is SGHNT and CDR2 is YENEEA. The CDR3 length is 17 residues. The DNA for the CDR3 is TGTGCCAGCAGCACCTTAGCGGGAGGGCCGTACACCGGGGAGCTGTTTTTT. Protein: CASSTLAGGPYTGELFF.

The chain couples TRBV27 to TRBJ1-1, with 7 bases matching TRBD1. Germline V gene sequence: CDR1 MNHEY, CDR2 SMNVEV (reference sequence). The CDR3 has 15 residues. V lost 7 bases and J lost 3; bases outside the gene matches: 11. Here the CDR3 DNA reads TGTGCCAGCACCCCCGGACAGGTTGGTTACACTGAAGCTTTCTTT. This gives the protein CASTPGQVGYTEAFF.

This clonotype was counted between two and nine times. V usage is TRBV12-3 or TRBV12-4 and J usage is TRBJ2-1; D is ambiguous. V was cut by 8 bases and J by 10 bases, with 18 bases left in between. This CDR3 is built from 13 residues. The CDR3 region is CASSPSPSREQFF. The CDR3 bases are TGTGCCAGCTCCCCGAGCCCCTCAAGAGAGCAGTTCTTC.

In its sample, this clonotype was seen many times. The chain carries TRBV3-1 and TRBJ1-1; 7 positions match TRBD1. The CDR3 is made up of 15 amino acids. Germline values: CDR1 LGHDT, CDR2 YNNKEL (reference sequence). Unmatched junction bases numbered 6, after V lost 4 bases and J lost 1 base. CDR3: CASSPSGGENTEAFF. The CDR3 DNA is TGTGCCAGCAGCCCATCAGGGGGGGAGAACACTGAAGCTTTCTTT.

The rearrangement links TRBV5-1 to TRBJ1-2; D might be TRBD1 (5 bases). V lost 6 bases and J 4 bases, leaving 16 bases between the germline ends. Germline V gene sequence: CDR1 SGHRS, CDR2 YFSETQ. This CDR3 is 14 amino acids long. CDR3 DNA: TGCGCCAGCATCCCTTCTCCGGGGGTCTATGGCTACACCTTC. Translation: CASIPSPGVYGYTF.

This clonotype came up many times. The chain employs TRBV12-3 or TRBV12-4 and TRBJ2-1; D might be TRBD2 (6 bases). The V end lost 3 bases, the J end lost 7 bases, and 7 bases lay between the germline ends. The CDR3 covers 12 residues. CDR3 loop: CASSLTRNEQFF. CDR3 sequence (DNA): TGTGCCAGCAGTTTGACTAGGAATGAGCAGTTCTTC.